The following is a T cell receptor beta chain sequence with its context. Its antigen is unknown. V was trimmed by 0 bases and J by 2 bases, leaving 7 bases between them. This CDR3 is 15 amino acids long. CDR1 and CDR2 (germline): LNHNV, YYDKDF (reference sequence). Primers included in the PCR were 60 Vbeta and 13 Jbeta primers. Some clones are missing from TCRdb's copy, which holds only in-frame ones; the method was immunoSEQ multiplex PCR. This repertoire shows about 92,000 clones, about four fifths found once; its top ten account for around 6%. These data come from a study of cytomegalovirus exposure and HLA in healthy donors. General study findings and limits: Analyzed later, association rates of TCRs varied across HLA loci, with DRB1 most and HLA-C fewest.

The V and J genes are TRBV15 and TRBJ2-2; a possible D gene is TRBD1 (5 bases). This TCR derives from a woman between 18 and 29 years old in good health and CMV-seropositive. Sequencing was done on a sample of PBMCs. The DNA of the CDR3 is TGTGCCACCAGCAGAGATCGGACAAACACCGGGGAGCTGTTTTTT. It codes for CATSRDRTNTGELFF.